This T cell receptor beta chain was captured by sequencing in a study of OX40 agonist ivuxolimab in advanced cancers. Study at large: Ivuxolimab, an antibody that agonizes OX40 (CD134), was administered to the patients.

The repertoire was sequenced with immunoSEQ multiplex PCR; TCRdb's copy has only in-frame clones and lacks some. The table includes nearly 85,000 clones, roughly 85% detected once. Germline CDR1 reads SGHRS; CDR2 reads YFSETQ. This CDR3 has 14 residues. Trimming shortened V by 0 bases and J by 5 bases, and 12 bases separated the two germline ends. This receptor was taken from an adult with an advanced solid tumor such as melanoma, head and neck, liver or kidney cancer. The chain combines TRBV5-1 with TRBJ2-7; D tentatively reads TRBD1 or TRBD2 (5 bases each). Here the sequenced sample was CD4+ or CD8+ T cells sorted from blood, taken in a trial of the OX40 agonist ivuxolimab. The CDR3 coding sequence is TGCGCCAGCAGCTTGGCCGGGGCTGTACACGAGCAGTACTTC. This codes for CASSLAGAVHEQYF.